What follows are 14 T cell receptor beta chains derived from one specimen sequenced in a study of blood T cell repertoires in COVID-19. Profiling relied on immunoSEQ multiplex PCR, and the TCRdb table lists in-frame clones only, not all of them. The repertoire has under 120,000 clones, under 75% of them found once; the top ten carry less than 6.5%. The material sequenced was peripheral blood. The receptors come from an elderly man with acute or convalescent COVID-19.

The chain couples TRBV28 to TRBJ2-7; the D is unclear. Germline CDR1 reads MDHEN; CDR2 reads SYDVKM. This CDR3 has 12 amino acids. V shed 6 bases and J shed 6 bases, with 12 bases lying between them. CDR3 protein: CASSQVVSEQYF. CDR3 sequence (DNA): TGTGCCAGCAGCCAGGTAGTTTCCGAGCAGTACTTC.

This chain's CDR3 is CASSSQPQGSGGYTF. CDR3 coding DNA: TGTGCCAGCAGTTCCCAACCACAGGGATCAGGCGGCTACACCTTC. V and J are TRBV6-5 and TRBJ1-2; D is perhaps TRBD1 (6 bases). The CDR3 is made up of 15 amino acids. Germline CDR1 MNHEY, CDR2 SVGAGI. Trimming removed 4 bases at V and 8 bases at J, with 20 bases between.

The V and J genes are TRBV7-3 and TRBJ2-5; perhaps TRBD1 as D (5 bases). This CDR3 region has 17 residues. CDR1 is SGHTA and CDR2 is FQGTGA in the germline V gene. V was pared by 2 bases and J by 3 bases, with 19 bases between. The chain's CDR3 is CASSLYPQGGLEETQYF. The CDR3 DNA reads as TGTGCCAGCAGCTTATACCCCCAGGGCGGATTGGAAGAGACCCAGTACTTC. Complete variable domain (other parts from reference TRBV7-3 and TRBJ2-5): GAGVSQTPSNKVTEKGKYVELRCDPISGHTALYWYRQSLGQGPEFLIYFQGTGAADDSGLPNDRFFAVRPEGSVSTLKIQRTERGDSAVYLCASSLYPQGGLEETQYFGPGTRLLVL.

CDR3 region: CATSGQGMGNEQFF. In DNA, the CDR3 is TGTGCCACCAGCGGCCAGGGGATGGGGAATGAGCAGTTCTTC. The J gene is TRBJ2-1, the V gene TRBV24-1; D may be TRBD1 (6 bases). Germline CDR1 reads KGHDR; CDR2 reads SFDVKD. The CDR3 is 14 residues long. V shed 7 bases and J shed 7 bases, with 16 bases lying between them.

The chain uses TRBV21-1 and TRBJ2-1; TRBD2 is the table's D call, not checked against the DNA. TRBV21-1 is flagged as a pseudogene. The CDR3 runs 13 residues. CDR3 loop: CASSFRSYNEQFF. The CDR3 DNA follows: TGTGCCAGCAGCTTTCGCTCCTACAATGAGCAGTTCTTC.

This chain uses TRBV29-1 with TRBJ2-7; 7 bases match TRBD2. J was trimmed by 7 bases and V by 1 base; bases with no gene match: 13. The CDR3 is 15 amino acids. Germline CDR1 and CDR2: SQVTM and ANQGSEA. CDR3 DNA sequence: TGCAGCGTTGAAGGGGAGGGAGGGCCTTCGGGAGAGCAGTACTTC. This sequence encodes CSVEGEGGPSGEQYF.

This chain links TRBV7-9 with TRBJ1-2; tentatively, D is TRBD1 (5 bases). Germline V gene sequence: CDR1 SEHNR, CDR2 FQNEAQ (reference sequence). CDR3 size: 15 residues. The V gene lost 2 bases and the J gene lost 8 bases, with 18 bases spanning the gap. In DNA, the CDR3 is TGTGCCAGCAGCTTATTGGGGCAGGGAGGAGAGGGCTACACCTTC. Its protein is CASSLLGQGGEGYTF.

The rearrangement joins TRBV16 to TRBJ1-6; D perhaps matches TRBD1 (6 bases). Trimming stripped 4 bases from V and 7 bases from J, with 14 bases between. CDR3 length: 15 residues. Germline CDR1 KGHSY, CDR2 FQNENV. The CDR3 here is CASSRDRPINSPLHF. Here the CDR3 DNA reads TGTGCCAGCAGCCGCGACAGGCCCATAAATTCACCCCTCCACTTT. Combining the CDR3 with reference TRBV16 and TRBJ1-6 gives the whole variable domain GEEVAQTPKHLVRGEGQKAKLYCAPIKGHSYVFWYQQVLKNEFKFLISFQNENVFDETGMPKERFSAKCLPNSPCSLEIQATKLEDSAVYFCASSRDRPINSPLHFGNGTRLTVT.

The J gene is TRBJ2-1, the V gene TRBV9; 9 bases are shared with TRBD2. V gave up 2 bases and J gave up 2 bases; unmatched junction bases: 5. This CDR3 has 16 residues. Per germline, CDR1 SGDLS and CDR2 YYNGEE. CDR3 residues: CASSVLAGSTYNEQFF. CDR3 DNA sequence: TGTGCCAGCAGCGTGCTAGCGGGATCTACCTACAATGAGCAGTTCTTC.

This rearrangement joins TRBV11-1 to TRBJ1-1; TRBD1 is a possible D gene (5 bases). The CDR3 loop spans 14 amino acids. Germline CDR1 and CDR2: SGHAT and FQDESV (reference sequence). Trimming left V 3 bases short and J 5 bases short, with 13 bases between. The CDR3 loop reads CASSFSDGGTEAFF. The CDR3 DNA is TGTGCCAGCAGCTTCAGTGACGGGGGAACTGAAGCTTTCTTT.

This chain joins TRBV9 and TRBJ2-3, with 10 bases matching TRBD1. Germline values: CDR1 SGDLS, CDR2 YYNGEE. This CDR3 spans 16 amino acids. J was trimmed by 4 bases and V by 1 base; bases with no gene match: 6. The CDR3 protein is CASSVRPGQGPDTQYF. The CDR3, as DNA: TGTGCCAGCAGCGTACGGCCGGGACAGGGGCCAGATACGCAGTATTTT.

The rearrangement uses TRBV4-3 and TRBJ1-4; no reliable D call. Trimming left V 2 bases short and J 8 bases short, with 18 bases between. Germline CDR1 LGHNA, CDR2 YSLEER. This CDR3 region has 16 residues. The chain's CDR3 is CASSQTLGGRREKLFF. The CDR3 DNA reads TGCGCCAGCAGCCAAACTCTGGGAGGGCGGAGGGAAAAACTGTTTTTT.

CDR3 coding DNA: TGTGCCAGCAGCTTGGGGCTTAGCGGGAATTACGAGCAGTACTTC. This sequence encodes CASSLGLSGNYEQYF. The gene calls are TRBV5-6 and TRBJ2-7; TRBD2 aligns across 8 bases. The CDR3 has 15 amino acids. Germline CDR1 is SGHDT and CDR2 is YYEEEE. Germline trimming cut 0 bases from V and 4 bases from J; bases unmatched to any gene: 6.

This chain joins TRBV28 and TRBJ1-2; TRBD1 matches at 9 bases. V lost 3 bases to trimming and J lost 8 bases; unmatched junction nucleotides: 4. Germline V CDR1 and CDR2: MDHEN, SYDVKM. The CDR3 extends over 13 amino acids. The CDR3 bases are TGTGCCAGCAGTTTCGGACAGGGGTTCGGCTACACCTTC. This gives the protein CASSFGQGFGYTF.